What follows is one T cell receptor (beta chain) and its context. The antigen it recognizes is unknown. No quality values exist for individual bases; no much larger clone is one base distant. TCR CDR3 regions were amplified from genomic DNA by multiplex PCR using the deep immunoSEQ assay. Extracted genomic DNA from each cell subset was distributed evenly across all wells of several immunoSEQ 96-well plates, and each plate was treated as a replicate. For sorted subsets, roughly 200 ng of genomic DNA, equivalent to some 30,000 T cell genomes, went into each replicate PCR. The purified libraries were quantified using a Qubit 3.0 fluorometer, sized with a Bioanalyzer 2100, and then quantified again using the KAPA Library Quantification kit. Every immunoSEQ 96-well plate was sequenced on a dedicated single-read 150-cycle Illumina NextSeq 550 flow cell. The original pipeline was this. Because the immunoSEQ output held only junctional sequences and lacked quality scores, the filtering could not match the filtering applied to full-length reads. Sequences were annotated with PyIR, a Python wrapper for IgBLAST v1.9, using IMGT germline references to assign V/J genes and CDR3. Reads were removed for weak V/J assignments (E-value above 1e-6), missing CDR3, stop codons, out-of-frame junctions, or ambiguous translated residues. V3J clonotypes were defined by identical inferred V gene, J gene, and CDR3 amino acid sequence. Percentage overlap between repertoires was calculated by dividing the number of shared unique clonotypes by the size of the smaller repertoire. Repertoire richness was assessed with RTK rarefaction, the Chao1 estimator, and Recon v2.1 estimates of unobserved clonotypes. OLGA was used to compute generation probabilities for all TCRbeta clonotypes that the gDNA method yielded from a few donors. Drawn from immuneACCESS, this table holds only the in-frame rearrangements with V and J called that TCRdb kept. Clones are partly lost; checked studies trace under half to an unresolved V gene and leave the rest unexplained. From that table come the V and J calls and clone size; the DNA was used to work out D and trimming. The sample data list a few hundred thousand clones, and 95% to 96% of these were observed just once. The ten largest clones take up roughly 0.1% of the sample.

This sample was taken from a study of shared clonotypes between healthy human individuals (dated by TCRdb to the early 2020s). Concerning the study at large: A couple of women and a few men aged 18 to 49 years were included in the cohort. For each donor, CD4 naive and CD4 memory were each run on three plates, CD8 naive on two plates, and CD8 memory on one plate. Different laboratories and diverse techniques were used to prepare libraries and sequence TCR repertoires, to increase sequencing depth and limit assay-specific biases. The study deeply sequenced blood TCR repertoires of 5 or 6 healthy adults to estimate repertoire size and the extent of clonotype sharing between individuals. Per donor, leukapheresis produced somewhere between about 0.85 and 10 billion PBMCs.

CD8 naive samples consisted of CD45RO-negative cells that were positively selected for CCR7, yielding a CD45RA+CCR7+ population without TemRA cells. The donors were healthy, HIV-negative adults who had no recently reported acute infections or vaccinations. Every donor was a Caucasian adult residing in Nashville, Tennessee, USA. Blood was obtained by leukapheresis, after which PBMCs were separated by Ficoll-Histopaque density gradient centrifugation and cryopreserved in liquid nitrogen vapor phase. Analytical flow cytometry was used to check the purity and quantity of each magnetically sorted T cell population. Genomic DNA was isolated from each sorted fraction and quantified by UV absorbance on a Nanodrop 2000c. CDR1 and CDR2 are read off the germline V gene as MNHNS and SASEGT. V and J lose 7 bases and 3 bases, and a span of 13 bases separates them. From the cysteine up to the phenylalanine, the CDR3 has a length of 13 residues. Only the CDR3 region is kept as DNA, spanning 39 bases read in frame from base 1.

Overall study results and their limits: Because the study included a small number of donors, the genetic and exposure-history diversity represented was limited. Compared with non-shared clonotypes, the clonotypes found in all four sorted-subset donors had higher generation probabilities. Even with the large sequencing depth, rarefaction of the sorted-subset datasets indicated that sequencing was incomplete. Larger estimated clonotype richness was generally found for naive subsets than for memory subsets. Only blood was sampled, and tissue TCR repertoires likely differ from those in blood. Pairwise subsampling indicated that sequencing depth was expected to affect the degree of clonotype sharing among donors. Sharing across a handful of donors was observed for roughly 5.4% of naive CD4, over 3% of naive CD8, over 2% of memory CD4, and roughly 0.43% of memory CD8 clonotypes.

The receptor was derived from a woman aged 30 to 39 in good health. The chain is made from TRBV6-1 and TRBJ2-7, with a tentative D gene TRBD2 over 5 matching bases. The specimen was naive CD8+ T cells sorted from blood. What this sample's cell subset or site label stands for: CD45RA+CCR7+. The CDR3 protein: CASKDSLYYEQYF. Here is the DNA: TGTGCCAGCAAGGACTCACTATACTACGAGCAGTACTTC.